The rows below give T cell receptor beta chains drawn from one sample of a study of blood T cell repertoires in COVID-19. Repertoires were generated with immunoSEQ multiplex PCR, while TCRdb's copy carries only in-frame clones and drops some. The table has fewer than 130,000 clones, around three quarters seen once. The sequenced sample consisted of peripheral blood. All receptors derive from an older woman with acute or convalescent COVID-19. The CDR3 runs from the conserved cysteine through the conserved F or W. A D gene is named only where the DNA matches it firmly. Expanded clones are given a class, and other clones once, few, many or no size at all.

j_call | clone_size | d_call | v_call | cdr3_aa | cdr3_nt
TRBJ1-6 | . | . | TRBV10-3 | CAIARSRVLNSPLHF | TGTGCCATCGCGAGATCCAGGGTTTTGAATTCACCCCTCCACTTT
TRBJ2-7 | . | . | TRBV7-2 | CASSLGGLIKTYEQYF | TGTGCCAGCAGCTTAGGGGGGCTGATCAAAACCTACGAGCAGTACTTC
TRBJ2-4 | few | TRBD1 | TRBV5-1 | CASSDREAKNIQYF | TGCGCCTCGTCGGACAGGGAGGCCAAAAACATTCAGTACTTC
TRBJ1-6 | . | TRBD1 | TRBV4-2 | CASSQVKVSIWTGGGEKNSPLHF | TGTGCCAGCAGCCAAGTGAAGGTATCAATCTGGACAGGGGGAGGGGAAAAAAATTCACCCCTCCACTTT
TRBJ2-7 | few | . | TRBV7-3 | CASSHGGTGYEQYF | TGTGCCAGCTCCCATGGAGGGACTGGGTACGAGCAGTACTTC
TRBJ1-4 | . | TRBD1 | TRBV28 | CASSSGQMVRKLFF | TGTGCCAGCAGTTCGGGACAGATGGTGAGAAAACTGTTTTTT
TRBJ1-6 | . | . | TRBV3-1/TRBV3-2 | CASSQGPPGKNSPLHF | TGTGCCAGCAGCCAAGGCCCACCAGGAAAAAATTCACCCCTCCACTTT
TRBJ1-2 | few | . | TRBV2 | CASRENGHGYTF | TGTGCCAGCAGAGAGAATGGTCATGGCTACACCTTC
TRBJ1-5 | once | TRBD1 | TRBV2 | CASTHRTGGGNQPQHF | TGTGCCAGCACTCATAGGACAGGGGGCGGAAATCAGCCCCAGCATTTT
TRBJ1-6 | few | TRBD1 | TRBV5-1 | CASSPGQYQNSPLHF | TGCGCCAGCAGTCCGGGACAGTACCAAAATTCACCCCTCCACTTT
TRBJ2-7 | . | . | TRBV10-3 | CATEENTGSAEQYF | TGTGCCACGGAGGAGAACACAGGGAGCGCGGAGCAGTACTTC
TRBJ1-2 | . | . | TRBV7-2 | CASSFTGTLNYTF | TGTGCCAGCAGCTTCACCGGGACACTGAACTACACCTTC
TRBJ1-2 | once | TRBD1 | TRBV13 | CASSLRTGNYGYTF | TGTGCCAGCAGCTTGAGGACAGGGAACTATGGCTACACCTTC
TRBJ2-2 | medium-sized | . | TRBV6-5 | CASKSGLLNTGELFF | TGTGCCAGCAAATCGGGACTTTTGAACACCGGGGAGCTGTTTTTT
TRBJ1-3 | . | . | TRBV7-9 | CASSAQGGGGNTIYF | TGTGCCAGCAGCGCACAGGGAGGGGGTGGAAACACCATATATTTT
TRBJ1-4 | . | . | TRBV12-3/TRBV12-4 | CASRSEYRELFF | TGTGCCAGCAGATCAGAATACAGGGAACTGTTTTTT
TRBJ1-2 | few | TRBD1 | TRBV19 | CASSTRDRTYGYTF | TGTGCCAGTAGTACCCGGGACAGAACCTATGGCTACACCTTC
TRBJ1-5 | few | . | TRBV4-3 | CASSQEPGQPQHF | TGCGCCAGCAGCCAAGAACCCGGTCAGCCCCAGCATTTT
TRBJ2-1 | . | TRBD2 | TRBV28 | CASSLDWYRLAGGHNEQFF | TGTGCCAGCAGTTTAGATTGGTACCGACTAGCGGGCGGCCACAATGAGCAGTTCTTC
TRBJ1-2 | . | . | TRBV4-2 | CASSQVFARADYGYTF | TGTGCCAGCAGCCAAGTATTCGCCAGGGCCGACTATGGCTACACCTTC
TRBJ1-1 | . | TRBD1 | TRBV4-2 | CASSLSGQANTEAFF | TGTGCCAGCAGCCTTTCGGGACAGGCGAACACTGAAGCTTTCTTT
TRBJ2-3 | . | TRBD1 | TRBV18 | CASSPGTGLDTQYF | TGTGCCAGCTCACCCGGGACAGGGTTGGATACGCAGTATTTT